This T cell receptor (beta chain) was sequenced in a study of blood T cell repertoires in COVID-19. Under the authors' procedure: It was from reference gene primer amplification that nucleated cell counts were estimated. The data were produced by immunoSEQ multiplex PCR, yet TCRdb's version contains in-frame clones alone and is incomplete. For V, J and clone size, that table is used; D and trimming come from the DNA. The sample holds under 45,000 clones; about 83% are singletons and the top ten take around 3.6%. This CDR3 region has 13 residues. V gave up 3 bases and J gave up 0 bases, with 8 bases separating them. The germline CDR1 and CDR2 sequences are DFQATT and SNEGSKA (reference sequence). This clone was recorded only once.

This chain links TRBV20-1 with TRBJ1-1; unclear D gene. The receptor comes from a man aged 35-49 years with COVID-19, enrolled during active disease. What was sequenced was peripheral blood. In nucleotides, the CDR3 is TGCAGTGCTAGTGTCTTTTTGAACACTGAAGCTTTCTTT. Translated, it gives CSASVFLNTEAFF.